This entry lists 12 T cell receptor beta chains sequenced from one sample in a study of blood T cell repertoires in COVID-19. Only in-frame clones appear in the TCRdb table, and some are missing; sequencing was by immunoSEQ multiplex PCR. The repertoire holds just over 300,000 clones, with around 90% as singletons. The specimen sequenced was peripheral blood. These receptors were obtained from a young man with active or convalescent COVID-19.

This chain joins TRBV6-6 and TRBJ1-1; 8 bases line up with TRBD1. Germline lookup yields CDR1 MNHNY and CDR2 SVGAGI (reference sequence). Trimming cost V 6 bases and J 4 bases; bases outside gene matches: 7. The CDR3 contains 14 residues. The CDR3 is CASSFRQGITEAFF. The CDR3 DNA sequence: TGTGCCAGCAGCTTTAGACAGGGGATCACTGAAGCTTTCTTT.

The V and J genes are TRBV9 and TRBJ2-7; TRBD2 agrees at 8 bases. The V and J ends lost 0 bases and 0 bases, in that order; junction bases with no gene match: 2. This CDR3 region has 15 residues. Germline V CDR1 and CDR2: SGDLS, YYNGEE. CDR3 loop: CASSVAGTSSYEQYF. The CDR3 DNA reads as TGTGCCAGCAGCGTAGCCGGGACTAGCTCCTACGAGCAGTACTTC.

The chain uses TRBV7-8 and TRBJ2-1; 9 positions match TRBD2. V shed 5 bases, J shed 8 bases, and the junction held 10 bases outside the gene matches. The CDR3 has 15 residues. In germline, CDR1 is SGHVS, CDR2 FQNEAQ. In DNA, the CDR3 is TGTGCCAGCAGCCCCTCCCCGGGACTAGCCTATGAGCAGTTCTTC. Translation gives CASSPSPGLAYEQFF.

This sequence joins TRBV5-8 and TRBJ2-5, with TRBD1 identical over 9 bases. Germline values: CDR1 SGHTS, CDR2 YDEGEE. The CDR3 consists of 16 residues. After removal of 2 bases from V and 1 base from J, the junction contained 6 bases not matched to a gene. In DNA form, the CDR3 reads TGTGCCAGCAGCTTCCTACAGGGACAGGGCCAAGAGACCCAGTACTTC. Its protein product is CASSFLQGQGQETQYF. Based on the CDR3 plus reference TRBV5-8 and TRBJ2-5, the full variable domain is EAGVTQSPTHLIKTRGQQATLRCSPISGHTSVYWYQQALGLGLQFLLWYDEGEERNRGNFPPRFSGRQFPNYSSELNVNALELEDSALYLCASSFLQGQGQETQYFGPGTRLLVL.

The chain uses TRBV6-4 and TRBJ2-3; 8 nucleotides align to TRBD1. This CDR3 region has 14 residues. J gave up 6 bases and V 6 bases, and 8 bases lay outside the gene matches. Germline-derived CDR1 and CDR2 are MRHNA and SNTAGT. CDR3 DNA sequence: TGTGCCAGCAGAACAGACAGGGGAAGTGATACGCAGTATTTT. This sequence encodes CASRTDRGSDTQYF.

With regard to this clone: Within the sample, other DNA sequences also encode this same CDR3. The chain carries TRBV6-2 or TRBV6-3 and TRBJ1-5; tentatively, D is TRBD1 (5 bases). The length of the CDR3 is 15 residues. With 2 bases removed from V and 3 bases from J, the gap between germline ends came to 11 bases. Germline V gene data show CDR1 as MNHEY and CDR2 as SVGEGT. The CDR3 reads CASSYRQGINQPQHF. The CDR3 DNA sequence: TGTGCCAGCAGTTACCGCCAGGGCATCAATCAGCCCCAGCATTTT.

Here the CDR3 DNA reads TGTGCCAGCAGCCAATGGGGCAGCTATGCCACCTTC. Translating gives CASSQWGSYATF. V usage is TRBV4-2 and J usage is TRBJ1-2, with a tentative D call TRBD1 (5 bases). CDR1 and CDR2 from the germline V gene are LGHNA and YNFKEQ. The CDR3 runs to 12 residues. Trimming left V 2 bases short and J 13 bases short, with 14 bases between.

V usage is TRBV7-8 and J usage is TRBJ2-7; 10 bases line up with TRBD2. This CDR3 is built from 13 residues. In germline, CDR1 is SGHVS, CDR2 FQNEAQ. Losses at the gene ends were 5 bases for V and 2 bases for J; bases not matched to a gene: 0. The CDR3 loop reads CASSGLAAYEQYF. The CDR3, as DNA: TGTGCCAGCAGCGGACTAGCGGCCTACGAGCAGTACTTC.

The V and J genes are TRBV6-6 and TRBJ1-6; D unclear. V gave up 4 bases and J gave up 7 bases, with 8 bases separating them. The CDR3 has 13 residues. The germline V gene encodes CDR1 MNHNY and CDR2 SVGAGI (reference sequence). The CDR3 nucleotides read TGTGCCAGCAGTTCCGGACTAAATTCACCCCTCCACTTT. As protein: CASSSGLNSPLHF.

The chain employs TRBV2 and TRBJ1-1; TRBD1 is a possible D gene (5 bases). The germline gives CDR1 SNHLY, CDR2 FYNNEI. Trimming took 3 bases from V and 4 from J, leaving 12 bases between them. This CDR3 has 14 amino acids. CDR3 nucleotide sequence: TGTGCCAGCAGTGAGTTTCAGGGTATCACTGAAGCTTTCTTT. This gives the protein CASSEFQGITEAFF.

The chain couples TRBV4-1 to TRBJ2-1, with 13 bases aligning to TRBD2. Germline V gene sequence: CDR1 MGHRA, CDR2 YSYEKL. V lost 1 base to trimming and J lost 9 bases; unmatched junction nucleotides: 3. This CDR3 region has 15 residues. CDR3 nucleotides: TGCGCCAGCAGCCAAGGGGGGACTAGCGGGGCTGAGCAGTTCTTC. This translates into CASSQGGTSGAEQFF.

The CDR3 spells CASSTRQRGTDTQYF. CDR3 coding DNA: TGTGCCAGTAGTACTAGACAGAGAGGCACAGATACGCAGTATTTT. The chain is built from TRBV19 and TRBJ2-3; the D gene is possibly TRBD1 (5 bases). This CDR3 is 15 amino acids long. Trimming pared 4 bases from V and 1 base from J, leaving 12 bases between. CDR1 and CDR2 from the germline V gene are LNHDA and SQIVND (reference sequence).